This passage covers 9 T cell receptor beta chains from one sample sequenced in a study of blood T cell repertoires in COVID-19 (dated by TCRdb to 2019 to 2021). The method was the immunoSEQ multiplex PCR assay. TCRdb carries this immuneACCESS record with in-frame sequences only. Its versions omit some clonotypes, under half of them owing to an unresolved V gene in the studies checked, with the rest unexplained. This sample comprises fewer than 350,000 clones, around nine tenths of them detected only once. The ten largest clones take up less than 5% of the sample. The specimen was peripheral blood. All receptors come from a woman aged 55-69 years with COVID-19, enrolled during active disease.

V is TRBV30 and J is TRBJ2-5; 8 bases are a match to TRBD2. The CDR3 contains 14 residues. CDR1 and CDR2 from the germline V gene are GTSNPN and SVGIG (reference sequence). In nucleotides, the CDR3 is TGTGCTTCTCCGGGGAAAGGGGGACTAGGGGCCCAGTACTTC. Translated: CASPGKGGLGAQYF.

The V and J genes are TRBV5-4 and TRBJ1-1, with 7 nucleotides matching TRBD1. From germline, CDR1 is SGHNT and CDR2 YYREEE (reference sequence). CDR3 length equals 14 residues. The junction had 8 bases not matched to a gene; V was cut back by 4 bases and J by 5 bases. The CDR3 bases are TGTGCCAGCAGCACTGGACAGGCGCTGACTGAAGCTTTCTTT. Its protein is CASSTGQALTEAFF.

The J gene is TRBJ2-5, the V gene TRBV4-1; possible D gene TRBD2, 5 bases. This CDR3 has 17 residues. The V and J ends lost 0 bases and 5 bases respectively, with 19 bases between them. CDR1 is MGHRA and CDR2 is YSYEKL in the germline V gene. The chain's CDR3 is CASSQDKGLGSGETQYF. The CDR3, as DNA: TGCGCCAGCAGCCAAGATAAGGGATTAGGGAGTGGGGAGACCCAGTACTTC.

The V and J genes are TRBV5-1 and TRBJ2-7, with 7 bases identical to TRBD2. The V and J ends lost 4 bases and 4 bases, in that order; junction bases with no gene match: 8. The CDR3 totals 14 residues. Per the germline V gene, CDR1 is SGHRS and CDR2 is YFSETQ. CDR3 bases: TGCGCCAGCAGCCCGGCTGGGACTAAATACGAGCAGTACTTC. Protein: CASSPAGTKYEQYF.

The chain joins TRBV2 to TRBJ2-2, with 9 nucleotides matching TRBD1. The CDR3 spans 17 residues. V was clipped by 5 bases and J by 2 bases; unmatched bases: 9. The germline V gene has CDR1 SNHLY and CDR2 FYNNEI. CDR3 sequence reads: CASSTTGGFPNTGELFF. The CDR3 DNA sequence: TGTGCCAGCAGTACTACAGGGGGCTTCCCAAACACCGGGGAGCTGTTTTTT. The full variable domain, its missing parts supplied by reference TRBV2 and TRBJ2-2, is EPEVTQTPSHQVTQMGQEVILRCVPISNHLYFYWYRQILGQKVEFLVSFYNNEISEKSEIFDDQFSVERPDGSNFTLKIRSTKLEDSAMYFCASSTTGGFPNTGELFFGEGSRLTVL.

A few counts support this clone. Other DNA variants within this sample encode the same CDR3. The chain carries TRBV6-5 and TRBJ1-1, with a possible D match to TRBD1 (6 bases). Germline V gene sequence: CDR1 MNHEY, CDR2 SVGAGI. V dropped 8 bases and J dropped 5 bases, with 12 bases sitting between them. The CDR3 covers 12 residues. The CDR3 region is CASSRGGTEAFF. The DNA for the CDR3 is TGTGCCAGCTCTCGAGGGGGTACTGAAGCTTTCTTT.

The chain links TRBV5-1 to TRBJ2-7, with 12 bases aligning to TRBD2. The CDR3 covers 15 residues. CDR1 is SGHRS, CDR2 YFSETQ, per germline. The junction had 8 bases not matched to a gene; V was cut back by 4 bases and J by 6 bases. CDR3 nucleotides: TGCGCCAGCAGCCAACAACTAGCGGGGGGATCCGAGCAGTACTTC. Its translation is CASSQQLAGGSEQYF.

This chain's CDR3 is CASSLSGGEDEQFF. The CDR3 DNA follows: TGTGCCAGCAGCCTTAGCGGGGGTGAGGATGAGCAGTTCTTC. The chain carries TRBV3-1 (or the pseudogene TRBV3-2) and TRBJ2-1, with TRBD2 matching 9 bases. CDR1 and CDR2 (germline): LGHDT, YNNKEL (reference sequence). V lost 4 bases and J lost 8; bases outside the gene matches: 6. The CDR3 consists of 14 residues.

This chain joins TRBV23-1 and TRBJ1-3; TRBD1 is a possible D gene (5 bases). Being an ORF, TRBV23-1 has a function that is uncertain. V was pared by 7 bases and J by 1 base, with 11 bases between. The CDR3 sequence is 14 residues long. Here the CDR3 reads CASINQGSGNTIYF. As DNA, the CDR3 is TGCGCCAGCATCAATCAGGGTTCTGGAAACACCATATATTTT.